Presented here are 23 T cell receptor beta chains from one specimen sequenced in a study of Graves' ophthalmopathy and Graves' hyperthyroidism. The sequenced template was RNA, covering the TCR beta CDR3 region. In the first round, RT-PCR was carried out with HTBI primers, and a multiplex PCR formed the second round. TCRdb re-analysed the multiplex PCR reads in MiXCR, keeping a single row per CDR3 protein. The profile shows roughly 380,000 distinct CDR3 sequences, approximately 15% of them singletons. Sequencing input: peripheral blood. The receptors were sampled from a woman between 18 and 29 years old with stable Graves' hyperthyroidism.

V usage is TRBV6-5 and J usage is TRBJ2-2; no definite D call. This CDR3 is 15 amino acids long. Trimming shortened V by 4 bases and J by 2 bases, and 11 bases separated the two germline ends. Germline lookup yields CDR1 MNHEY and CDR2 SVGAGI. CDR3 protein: CASSSRPANTGELFF. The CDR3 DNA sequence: TGTGCCAGCAGTTCCCGTCCAGCAAACACCGGGGAGCTGTTTTTT.

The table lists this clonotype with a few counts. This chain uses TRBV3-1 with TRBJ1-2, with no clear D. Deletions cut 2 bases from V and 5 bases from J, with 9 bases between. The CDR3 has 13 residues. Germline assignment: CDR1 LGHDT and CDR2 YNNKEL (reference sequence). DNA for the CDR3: TGTGCCAGCAGCCAAAAGACGGATTATGGCTACACCTTC. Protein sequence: CASSQKTDYGYTF.

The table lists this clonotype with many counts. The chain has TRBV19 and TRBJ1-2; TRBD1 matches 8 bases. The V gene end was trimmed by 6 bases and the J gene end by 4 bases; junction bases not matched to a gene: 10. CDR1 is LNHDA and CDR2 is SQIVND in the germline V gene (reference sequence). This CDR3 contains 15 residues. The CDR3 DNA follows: TGTGCCAGTAGGAGAGGACAGGGAGGGAGCTATGGCTACACCTTC. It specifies CASRRGQGGSYGYTF.

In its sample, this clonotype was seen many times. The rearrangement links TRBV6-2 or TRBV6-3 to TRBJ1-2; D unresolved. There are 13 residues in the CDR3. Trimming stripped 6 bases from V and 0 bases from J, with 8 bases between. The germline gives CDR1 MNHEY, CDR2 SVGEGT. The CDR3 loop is CASRTTSNYGYTF. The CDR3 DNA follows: TGTGCCAGCAGGACCACATCTAACTATGGCTACACCTTC.

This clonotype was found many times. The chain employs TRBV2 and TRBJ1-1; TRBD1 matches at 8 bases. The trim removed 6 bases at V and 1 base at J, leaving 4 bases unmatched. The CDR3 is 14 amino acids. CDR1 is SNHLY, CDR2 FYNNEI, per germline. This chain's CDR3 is CASSSDRGNTEAFF. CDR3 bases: TGTGCCAGCAGCTCTGACAGGGGGAACACTGAAGCTTTCTTT.

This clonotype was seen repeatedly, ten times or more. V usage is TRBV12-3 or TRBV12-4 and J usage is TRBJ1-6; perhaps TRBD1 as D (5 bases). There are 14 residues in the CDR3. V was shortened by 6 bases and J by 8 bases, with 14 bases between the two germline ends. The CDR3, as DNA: TGTGCCAGCAGCCGGGACCGTAAAGATTCACCCCTCCACTTT. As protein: CASSRDRKDSPLHF.

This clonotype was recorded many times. The CDR3 region is CASSLGDVGNTIYF. The CDR3 DNA reads TGTGCCAGCAGCTTAGGGGACGTCGGAAACACCATATATTTT. J is TRBJ1-3 and V is TRBV7-9, with D tentatively TRBD1 (5 bases). This CDR3 comprises 14 residues. The ends were cut back, 1 base at V and 4 bases at J, with 8 bases in the middle. The germline V gene has CDR1 SEHNR and CDR2 FQNEAQ (reference sequence).

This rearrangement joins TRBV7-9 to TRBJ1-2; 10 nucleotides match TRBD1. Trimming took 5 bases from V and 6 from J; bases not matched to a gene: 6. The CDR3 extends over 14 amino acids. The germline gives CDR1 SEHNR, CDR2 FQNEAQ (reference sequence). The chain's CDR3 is CASSKGQGIDGYTF. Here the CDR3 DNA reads TGTGCCAGCAGCAAGGGACAGGGGATAGATGGCTACACCTTC.

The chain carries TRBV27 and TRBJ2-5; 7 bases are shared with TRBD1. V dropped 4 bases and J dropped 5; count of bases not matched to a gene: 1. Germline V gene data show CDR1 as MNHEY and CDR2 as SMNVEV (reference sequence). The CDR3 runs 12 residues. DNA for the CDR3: TGTGCCAGCAGTTCACAGGGGGAGACCCAGTACTTC. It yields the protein CASSSQGETQYF.

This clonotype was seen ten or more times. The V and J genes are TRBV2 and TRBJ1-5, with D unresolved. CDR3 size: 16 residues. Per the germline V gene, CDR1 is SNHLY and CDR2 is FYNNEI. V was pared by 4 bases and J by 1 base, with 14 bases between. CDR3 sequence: CASSAGRARSNQPQHF. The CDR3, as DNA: TGTGCCAGCAGTGCCGGGCGAGCAAGGAGCAATCAGCCCCAGCATTTT.

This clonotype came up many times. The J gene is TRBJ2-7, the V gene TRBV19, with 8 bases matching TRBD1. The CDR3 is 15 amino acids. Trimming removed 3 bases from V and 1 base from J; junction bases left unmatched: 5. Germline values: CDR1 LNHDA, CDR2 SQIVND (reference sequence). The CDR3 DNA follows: TGTGCCAGTAGTATCTCGACAGGGGCTTCCTACGAGCAGTACTTC. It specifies CASSISTGASYEQYF.

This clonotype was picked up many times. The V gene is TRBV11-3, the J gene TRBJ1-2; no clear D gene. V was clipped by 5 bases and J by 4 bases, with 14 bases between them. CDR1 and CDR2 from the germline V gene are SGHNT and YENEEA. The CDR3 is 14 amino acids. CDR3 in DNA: TGTGCCAGCAGCCTAAATCCCAGATCCTATGGCTACACCTTC. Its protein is CASSLNPRSYGYTF. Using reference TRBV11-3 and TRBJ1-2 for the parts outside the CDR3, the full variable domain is EAGVVQSPRYKIIEKKQPVAFWCNPISGHNTLYWYLQNLGQGPELLIRYENEEAVDDSQLPKDRFSAERLKGVDSTLKIQPAELGDSAVYLCASSLNPRSYGYTFGSGTRLTVV.

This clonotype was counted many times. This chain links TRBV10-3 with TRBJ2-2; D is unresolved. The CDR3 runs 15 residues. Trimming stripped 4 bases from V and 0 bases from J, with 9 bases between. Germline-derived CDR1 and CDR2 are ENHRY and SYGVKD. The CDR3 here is CAISAGRTNTGELFF. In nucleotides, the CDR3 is TGTGCCATCAGTGCAGGTCGAACGAACACCGGGGAGCTGTTTTTT.

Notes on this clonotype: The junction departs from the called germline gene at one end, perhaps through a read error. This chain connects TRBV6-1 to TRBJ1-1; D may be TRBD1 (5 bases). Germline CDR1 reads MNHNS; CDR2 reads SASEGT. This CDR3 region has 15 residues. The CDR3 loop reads CASSGRGVRYTDAFF. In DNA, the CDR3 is TGTGCCAGCAGCGGCAGAGGGGTACGGTACACTGATGCTTTCTTT.

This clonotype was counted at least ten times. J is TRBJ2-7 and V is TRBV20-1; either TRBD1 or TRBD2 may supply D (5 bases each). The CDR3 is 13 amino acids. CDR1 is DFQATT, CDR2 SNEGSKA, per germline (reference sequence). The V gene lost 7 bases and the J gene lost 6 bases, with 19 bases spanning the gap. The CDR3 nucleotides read TGCAGTGTTTTCCGGGATGGGGGTGGCGAGCAGTACTTC. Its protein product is CSVFRDGGGEQYF.

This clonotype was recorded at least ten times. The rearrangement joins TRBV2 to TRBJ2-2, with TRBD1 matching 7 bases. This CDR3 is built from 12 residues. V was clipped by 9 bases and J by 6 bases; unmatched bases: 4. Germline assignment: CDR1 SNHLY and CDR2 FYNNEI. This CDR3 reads CARQGLSGELFF. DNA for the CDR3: TGTGCCAGACAGGGGTTGTCCGGGGAGCTGTTTTTT.

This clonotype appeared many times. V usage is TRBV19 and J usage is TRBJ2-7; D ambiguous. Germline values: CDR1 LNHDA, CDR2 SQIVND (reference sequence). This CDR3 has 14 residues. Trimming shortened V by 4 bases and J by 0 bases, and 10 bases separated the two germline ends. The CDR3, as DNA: TGTGCCAGTAGTAGGGCGGCCAACTCCTACGAGCAGTACTTC. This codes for CASSRAANSYEQYF. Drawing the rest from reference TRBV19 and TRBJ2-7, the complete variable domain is DGGITQSPKYLFRKEGQNVTLSCEQNLNHDAMYWYRQDPGQGLRLIYYSQIVNDFQKGDIAEGYSVSREKKESFPLTVTSAQKNPTAFYLCASSRAANSYEQYFGPGTRLTVT.

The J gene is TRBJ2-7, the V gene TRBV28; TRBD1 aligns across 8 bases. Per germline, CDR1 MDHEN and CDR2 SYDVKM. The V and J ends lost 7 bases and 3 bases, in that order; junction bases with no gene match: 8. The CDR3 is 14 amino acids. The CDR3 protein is CASIRTGLNYEQYF. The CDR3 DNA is TGTGCCAGCATAAGGACAGGGCTGAACTACGAGCAGTACTTC.

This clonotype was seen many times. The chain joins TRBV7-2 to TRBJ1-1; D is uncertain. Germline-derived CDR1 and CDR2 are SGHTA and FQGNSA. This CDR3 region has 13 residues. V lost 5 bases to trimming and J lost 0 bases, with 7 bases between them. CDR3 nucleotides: TGTGCCAGCAGCCCTTCTATGAACACTGAAGCTTTCTTT. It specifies CASSPSMNTEAFF.

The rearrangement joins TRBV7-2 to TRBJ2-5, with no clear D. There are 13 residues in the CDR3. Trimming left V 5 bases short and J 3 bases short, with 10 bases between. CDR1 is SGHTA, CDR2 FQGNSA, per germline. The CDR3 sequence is CASSHDGEETQYF. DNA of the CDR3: TGTGCCAGCAGCCATGACGGAGAAGAGACCCAGTACTTC.

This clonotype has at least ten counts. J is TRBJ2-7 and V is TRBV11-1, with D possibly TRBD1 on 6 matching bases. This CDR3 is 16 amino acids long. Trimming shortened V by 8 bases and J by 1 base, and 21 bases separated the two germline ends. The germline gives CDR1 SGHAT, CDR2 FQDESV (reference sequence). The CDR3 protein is CASGPYNRDNSYEQYF. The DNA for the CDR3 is TGTGCCAGCGGCCCTTACAACCGGGACAATTCCTACGAGCAGTACTTC. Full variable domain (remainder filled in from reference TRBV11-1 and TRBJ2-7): EAEVAQSPRYKITEKSQAVAFWCDPISGHATLYWYRQILGQGPELLVQFQDESVVDDSQLPKDRFSAERLKGVDSTLKIQPAELGDSAMYLCASGPYNRDNSYEQYFGPGTRLTVT.

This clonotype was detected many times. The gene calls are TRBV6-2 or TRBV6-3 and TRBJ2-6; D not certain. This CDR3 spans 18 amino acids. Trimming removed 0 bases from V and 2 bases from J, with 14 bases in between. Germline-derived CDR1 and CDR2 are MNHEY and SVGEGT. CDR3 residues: CASSYSGATLTGANVLTF. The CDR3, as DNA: TGTGCCAGCAGTTACTCGGGCGCAACACTAACTGGGGCCAACGTCCTGACTTTC.

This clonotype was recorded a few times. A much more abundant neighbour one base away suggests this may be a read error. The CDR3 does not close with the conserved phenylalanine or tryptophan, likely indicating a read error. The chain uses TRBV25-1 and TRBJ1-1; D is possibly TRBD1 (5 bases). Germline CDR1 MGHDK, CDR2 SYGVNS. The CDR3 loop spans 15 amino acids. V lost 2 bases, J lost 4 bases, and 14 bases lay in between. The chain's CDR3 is CASSELGAGGTEAFC. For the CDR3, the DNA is TGTGCCAGCAGTGAACTAGGGGCCGGGGGCACTGAAGCTTTCTGT.